Each of the 10 T cell receptor beta chains below was sequenced from the same sample in a study of shared clonotypes between healthy human individuals. The repertoire was sequenced with immunoSEQ multiplex PCR; TCRdb's copy has only in-frame clones and lacks some. The sample carries a few million clones, 90% to 95% recorded once. Sample: naive CD4+ T cells sorted from blood. As for subset: CD45RA+ positively selected. The receptors shown here come from a man between 18 and 35 years old in good health.

The rearrangement joins TRBV6-6 to TRBJ2-1, with TRBD1 identical over 10 bases. Germline CDR1 is MNHNY and CDR2 is SVGAGI (reference sequence). V dropped 5 bases and J dropped 2; count of bases not matched to a gene: 6. This CDR3 comprises 16 residues. The CDR3 is CASSSLGTGAYNEQFF. CDR3 coding DNA: TGTGCCAGCAGTAGCCTGGGGACAGGGGCCTACAATGAGCAGTTCTTC.

Notes on this clone: This same CDR3 is encoded by further DNA sequences in the sample. The J gene is TRBJ2-7, the V gene TRBV28; D uncertain. V was trimmed by 6 bases and J by 2 bases, leaving 8 bases between them. CDR1 is MDHEN, CDR2 SYDVKM, per germline. The CDR3 is 12 residues long. Here the CDR3 DNA reads TGTGCCAGCAGCTCTACGGCCTACGAGCAGTACTTC. It is translated as CASSSTAYEQYF.

The rearrangement joins TRBV5-6 to TRBJ2-2; D is perhaps TRBD1 or TRBD2 (5 bases each). V lost 5 bases and J 5 bases, leaving 22 bases between the germline ends. This CDR3 is 17 amino acids long. CDR1 and CDR2 (germline): SGHDT, YYEEEE. CDR3 sequence: CASSYAGTSWNTGELFF. The CDR3 bases are TGTGCCAGCAGTTACGCCGGGACCTCTTGGAATACCGGGGAGCTGTTTTTT.

The CDR3 coding sequence is TGTGCCAGTAGTAACCGAAGACAGTCAACTAATGAAAAACTGTTTTTT. It specifies CASSNRRQSTNEKLFF. V and J are TRBV19 and TRBJ1-4, with a tentative D call TRBD1 (5 bases). The germline CDR1 and CDR2 sequences are LNHDA and SQIVND (reference sequence). Between the trimmed V and J ends, which lost 4 bases and 0 bases, there was a span of 12 bases. The CDR3 loop spans 16 amino acids.

The V call is TRBV19, the J call TRBJ1-2, with D unclear. Looked up from germline, CDR1 is LNHDA and CDR2 is SQIVND (reference sequence). The CDR3 runs 14 residues. The V end was cut by 6 bases, the J end by 5 bases, with 16 bases between. The DNA for the CDR3 is TGTGCCAGTAGGGAAGCAGGTGTGAAGTATGGCTACACCTTC. It encodes CASREAGVKYGYTF. Based on the CDR3 plus reference TRBV19 and TRBJ1-2, the full variable domain is DGGITQSPKYLFRKEGQNVTLSCEQNLNHDAMYWYRQDPGQGLRLIYYSQIVNDFQKGDIAEGYSVSREKKESFPLTVTSAQKNPTAFYLCASREAGVKYGYTFGSGTRLTVV.

This chain uses TRBV11-3 with TRBJ2-1, with a weak D call TRBD1 (5 bases). The V and J ends lost 3 bases and 10 bases respectively, with 10 bases between them. CDR1 and CDR2 from the germline V gene are SGHNT and YENEEA. The CDR3 is 12 amino acids. The DNA of the CDR3 is TGTGCCAGCAGCTTCCAGGGCGGAGAGCAGTTCTTC. It yields the protein CASSFQGGEQFF.

Worth noting for this clone: One end of the junction is discordant with germline, which a read error may explain. The chain recombines TRBV7-7 with TRBJ2-3; D gene unclear. The germline V gene encodes CDR1 SSHAT and CDR2 FNYEAQ (reference sequence). The CDR3 is made up of 15 amino acids. The CDR3 DNA is TGTGCTAGCAGCTTAGCCCACCTCCGCACAGATACGCAGTATTTT. Protein sequence: CASSLAHLRTDTQYF.

The gene calls are TRBV5-1 and TRBJ2-5; maybe TRBD1 (6 bases). There are 14 residues in the CDR3. V shed 1 base and J shed 4 bases, with 11 bases lying between them. Germline lookup yields CDR1 SGHRS and CDR2 YFSETQ. CDR3 region: CASSLTGLSETQYF. CDR3 in DNA: TGCGCCAGCAGCTTGACAGGGCTTTCAGAGACCCAGTACTTC.

For this clone: This same CDR3 is encoded by further DNA sequences in the sample. V and J are TRBV25-1 and TRBJ2-3, with unresolved D. The V and J ends lost 3 bases and 2 bases respectively, with 3 bases between them. This CDR3 region has 12 residues. CDR1 MGHDK and CDR2 SYGVNS come from the germline V gene. The CDR3 here is CASSENTDTQYF. CDR3 nucleotide sequence: TGTGCCAGCAGTGAGAACACAGATACGCAGTATTTT.

The J gene is TRBJ2-5, the V gene TRBV10-3; the D gene is possibly TRBD2 (6 bases). Germline CDR1 ENHRY, CDR2 SYGVKD. The CDR3 totals 14 residues. Trimming cost V 2 bases and J 5 bases, with 12 bases left between them. The CDR3 spells CAISEDGGTETQYF. The CDR3 coding sequence is TGTGCCATCAGTGAGGACGGCGGGACGGAGACCCAGTACTTC.